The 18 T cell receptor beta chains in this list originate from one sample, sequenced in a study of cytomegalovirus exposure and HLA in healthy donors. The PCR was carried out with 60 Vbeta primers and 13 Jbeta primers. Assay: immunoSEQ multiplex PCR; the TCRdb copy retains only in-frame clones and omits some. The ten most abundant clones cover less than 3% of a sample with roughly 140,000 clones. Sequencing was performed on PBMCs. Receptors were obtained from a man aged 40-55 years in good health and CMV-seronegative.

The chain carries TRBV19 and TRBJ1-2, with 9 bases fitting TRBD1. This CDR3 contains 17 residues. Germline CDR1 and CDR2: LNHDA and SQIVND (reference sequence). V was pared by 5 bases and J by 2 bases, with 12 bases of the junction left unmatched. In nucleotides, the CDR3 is TGTGCCAGTAGTTCCTACATCGGACAGGGGAGGAACTATGGCTACACCTTC. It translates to CASSSYIGQGRNYGYTF.

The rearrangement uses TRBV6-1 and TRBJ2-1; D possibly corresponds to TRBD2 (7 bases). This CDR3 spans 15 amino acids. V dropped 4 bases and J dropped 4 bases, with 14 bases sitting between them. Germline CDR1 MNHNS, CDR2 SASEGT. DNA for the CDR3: TGTGCCAGCAGTGTTCGGGGGGCTAATTACAATGAGCAGTTCTTC. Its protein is CASSVRGANYNEQFF.

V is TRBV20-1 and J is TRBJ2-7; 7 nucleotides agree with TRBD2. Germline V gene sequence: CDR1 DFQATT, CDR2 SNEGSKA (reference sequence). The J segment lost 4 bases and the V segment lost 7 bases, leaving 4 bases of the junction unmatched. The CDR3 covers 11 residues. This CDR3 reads CSVQRGYEQYF. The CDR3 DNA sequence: TGCAGTGTTCAGCGGGGTTACGAGCAGTACTTC.

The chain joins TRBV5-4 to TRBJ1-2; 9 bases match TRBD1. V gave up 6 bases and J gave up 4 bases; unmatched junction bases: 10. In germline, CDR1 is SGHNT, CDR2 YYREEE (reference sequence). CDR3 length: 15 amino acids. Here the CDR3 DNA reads TGTGCCAGCACCACCCCAGGGACAGGGTTCTATGGCTACACCTTC. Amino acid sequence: CASTTPGTGFYGYTF. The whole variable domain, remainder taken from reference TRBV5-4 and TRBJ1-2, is ETGVTQSPTHLIKTRGQQVTLRCSSQSGHNTVSWYQQALGQGPQFIFQYYREEENGRGNFPPRFSGLQFPNYSSELNVNALELDDSALYLCASTTPGTGFYGYTFGSGTRLTVV.

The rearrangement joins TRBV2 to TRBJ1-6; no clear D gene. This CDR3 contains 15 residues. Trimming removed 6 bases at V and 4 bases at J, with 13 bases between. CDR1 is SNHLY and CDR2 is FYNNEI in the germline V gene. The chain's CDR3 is CASSPNRGYNSPLHF. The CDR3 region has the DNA TGTGCCAGCAGCCCTAACCGGGGTTATAATTCACCCCTCCACTTT.

The CDR3 bases are TGCAGCGCCGCCGGGTCTGGCGGTTCACCCCTCCACTTT. This gives the protein CSAAGSGGSPLHF. This chain connects TRBV29-1 to TRBJ1-6; no clear D gene. The CDR3 runs to 13 residues. The V end was cut by 7 bases, the J end by 9 bases, with 16 bases between. Germline V gene data show CDR1 as SQVTM and CDR2 as ANQGSEA.

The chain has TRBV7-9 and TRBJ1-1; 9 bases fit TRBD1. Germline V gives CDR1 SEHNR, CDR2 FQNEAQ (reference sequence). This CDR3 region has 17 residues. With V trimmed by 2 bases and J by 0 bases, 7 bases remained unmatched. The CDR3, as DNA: TGTGCCAGCAGCTTAATCGGGGGGACAGGGATGAACACTGAAGCTTTCTTT. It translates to CASSLIGGTGMNTEAFF. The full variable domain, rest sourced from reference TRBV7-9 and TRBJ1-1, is DTGVSQNPRHKITKRGQNVTFRCDPISEHNRLYWYRQTLGQGPEFLTYFQNEAQLEKSRLLSDRFSAERPKGSFSTLEIQRTEQGDSAMYLCASSLIGGTGMNTEAFFGQGTRLTVV.

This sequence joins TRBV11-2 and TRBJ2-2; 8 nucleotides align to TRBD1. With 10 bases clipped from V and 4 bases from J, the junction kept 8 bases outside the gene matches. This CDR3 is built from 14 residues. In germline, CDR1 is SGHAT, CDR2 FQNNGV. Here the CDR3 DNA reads TGTGCCACCACCCAGGACAGGGCCACCGGGGAGCTGTTTTTT. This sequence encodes CATTQDRATGELFF. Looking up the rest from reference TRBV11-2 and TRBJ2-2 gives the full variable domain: EAGVAQSPRYKIIEKRQSVAFWCNPISGHATLYWYQQILGQGPKLLIQFQNNGVVDDSQLPKDRFSAERLKGVDSTLKIQPAKLEDSAVYLCATTQDRATGELFFGEGSRLTVL.

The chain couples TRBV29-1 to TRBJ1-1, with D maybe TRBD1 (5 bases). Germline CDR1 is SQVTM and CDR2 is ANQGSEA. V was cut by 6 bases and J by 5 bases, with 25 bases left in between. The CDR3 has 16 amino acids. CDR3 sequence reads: CSVTMSGVRSSTEAFF. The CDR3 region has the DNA TGCAGCGTCACCATGTCGGGGGTCCGTAGTAGTACTGAAGCTTTCTTT.

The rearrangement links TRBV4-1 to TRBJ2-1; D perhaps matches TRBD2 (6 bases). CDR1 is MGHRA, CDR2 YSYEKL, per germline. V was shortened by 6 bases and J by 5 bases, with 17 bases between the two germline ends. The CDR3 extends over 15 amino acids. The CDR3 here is CASSGTGTLNNEQFF. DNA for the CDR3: TGCGCCAGCAGTGGTACCGGGACTCTCAACAATGAGCAGTTCTTC.

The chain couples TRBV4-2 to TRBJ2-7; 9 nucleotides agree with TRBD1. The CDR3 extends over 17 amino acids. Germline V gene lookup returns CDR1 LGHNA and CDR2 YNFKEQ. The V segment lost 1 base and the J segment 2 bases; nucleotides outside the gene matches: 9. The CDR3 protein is CASSQAGQGLRPYEQYF. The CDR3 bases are TGTGCCAGCAGCCAAGCGGGACAGGGTTTGAGGCCCTACGAGCAGTACTTC.

CDR3 protein: CASSLESNTGELFF. As DNA, the CDR3 is TGTGCCAGCAGCTTAGAGAGCAACACCGGGGAGCTGTTTTTT. This chain joins TRBV7-9 and TRBJ2-2; no reliable D call. V lost 1 base to trimming and J lost 2 bases, with 5 bases between them. The CDR3 has 14 amino acids. Per the germline V gene, CDR1 is SEHNR and CDR2 is FQNEAQ (reference sequence).

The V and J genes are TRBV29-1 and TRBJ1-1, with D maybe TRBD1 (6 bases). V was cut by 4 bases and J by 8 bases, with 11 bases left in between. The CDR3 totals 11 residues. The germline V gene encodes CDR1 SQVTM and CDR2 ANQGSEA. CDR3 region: CSVGGGREAFF. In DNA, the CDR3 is TGCAGCGTTGGGGGGGGCCGGGAAGCTTTCTTT.

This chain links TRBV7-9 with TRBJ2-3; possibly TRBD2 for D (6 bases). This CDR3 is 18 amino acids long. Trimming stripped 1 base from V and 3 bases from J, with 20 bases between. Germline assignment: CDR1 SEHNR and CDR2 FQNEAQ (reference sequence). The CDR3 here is CASSLGSLGGGGTDTQYF. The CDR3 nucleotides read TGTGCCAGCAGCTTAGGGAGCCTCGGGGGAGGCGGGACAGATACGCAGTATTTT.

The CDR3: CASSFTGNEQYF. The CDR3 nucleotides read TGTGCCAGCAGCTTTACAGGGAACGAGCAGTACTTC. V gene TRBV7-8 combines with J gene TRBJ2-7, with D possibly being TRBD1 (6 bases). Germline V lookup: CDR1 SGHVS, CDR2 FQNEAQ. The length of the CDR3 is 12 residues. Trimming took 3 bases from V and 5 from J, leaving 8 bases between them.

The CDR3 bases are TGTGCCAGTAGTACCTTTGGTGGCGGGGGGGCATTCGGAGAGCAGTTCTTC. Encoded protein: CASSTFGGGGAFGEQFF. The V call is TRBV19, the J call TRBJ2-1; 9 bases fit TRBD2. The CDR3 length is 17 residues. Germline trimming cut 4 bases from V and 10 bases from J; bases unmatched to any gene: 17. CDR1 is LNHDA and CDR2 is SQIVND in the germline V gene (reference sequence).

The CDR3 loop is CASSLAGLNSNQPQHF. The CDR3 bases are TGTGCCAGCAGCTTGGCTGGACTAAATAGCAATCAGCCCCAGCATTTT. This chain links TRBV7-9 with TRBJ1-5, with unresolved D. Germline lookup yields CDR1 SEHNR and CDR2 FQNEAQ (reference sequence). V was pared by 3 bases and J by 0 bases, with 12 bases between. The CDR3 length is 16 residues.

CDR3 protein: CASSLGGREKLFF. The CDR3 bases are TGTGCCAGCAGCTTAGGGGGGAGGGAAAAACTGTTTTTT. V usage is TRBV7-2 and J usage is TRBJ1-4; D might be TRBD1 (5 bases). Germline V gene lookup returns CDR1 SGHTA and CDR2 FQGNSA. The CDR3 has 13 amino acids. Trimming pared 1 base from V and 8 bases from J, leaving 8 bases between.